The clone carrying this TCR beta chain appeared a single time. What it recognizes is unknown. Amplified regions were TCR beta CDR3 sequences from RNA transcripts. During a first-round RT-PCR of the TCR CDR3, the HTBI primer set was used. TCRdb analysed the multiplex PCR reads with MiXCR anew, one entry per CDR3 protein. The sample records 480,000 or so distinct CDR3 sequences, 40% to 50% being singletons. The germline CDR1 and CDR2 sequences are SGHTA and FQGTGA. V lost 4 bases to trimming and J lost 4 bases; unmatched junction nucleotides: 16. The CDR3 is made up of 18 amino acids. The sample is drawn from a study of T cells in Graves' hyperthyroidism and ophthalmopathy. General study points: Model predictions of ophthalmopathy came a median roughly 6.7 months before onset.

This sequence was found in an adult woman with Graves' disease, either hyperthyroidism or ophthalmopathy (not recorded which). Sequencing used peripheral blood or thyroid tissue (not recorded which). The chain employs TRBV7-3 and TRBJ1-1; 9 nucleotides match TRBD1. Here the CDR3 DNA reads TGTGCCAGCAGCTCGGGGACAGGGACGGGGTTTTATATCACTGAAGCTTTCTTT. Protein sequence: CASSSGTGTGFYITEAFF.